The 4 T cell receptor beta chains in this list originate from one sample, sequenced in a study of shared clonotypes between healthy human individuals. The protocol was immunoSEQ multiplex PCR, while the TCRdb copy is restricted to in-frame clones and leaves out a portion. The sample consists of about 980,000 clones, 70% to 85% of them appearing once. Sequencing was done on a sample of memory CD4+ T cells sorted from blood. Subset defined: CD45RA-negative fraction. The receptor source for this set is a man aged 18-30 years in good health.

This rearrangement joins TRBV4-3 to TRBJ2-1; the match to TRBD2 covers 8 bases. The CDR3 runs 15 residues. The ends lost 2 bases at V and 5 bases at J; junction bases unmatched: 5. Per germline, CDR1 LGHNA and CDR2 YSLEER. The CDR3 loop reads CASSQKELADNEQFF. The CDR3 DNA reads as TGCGCCAGCAGCCAAAAAGAACTAGCGGACAATGAGCAGTTCTTC.

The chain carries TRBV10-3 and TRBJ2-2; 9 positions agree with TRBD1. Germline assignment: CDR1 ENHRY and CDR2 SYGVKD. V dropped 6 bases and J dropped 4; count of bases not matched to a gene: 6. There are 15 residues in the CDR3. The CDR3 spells CAIRGQGESTGELFF. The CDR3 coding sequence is TGTGCCATCAGGGGACAGGGAGAATCCACCGGGGAGCTGTTTTTT.

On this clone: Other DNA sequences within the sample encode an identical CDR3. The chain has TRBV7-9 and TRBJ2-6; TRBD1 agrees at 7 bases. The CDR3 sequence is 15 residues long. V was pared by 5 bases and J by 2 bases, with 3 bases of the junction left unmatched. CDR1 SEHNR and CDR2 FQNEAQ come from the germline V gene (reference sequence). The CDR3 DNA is TGTGCCAGCAGCCATACAGGGGCTGGGGCCAACGTCCTGACTTTC. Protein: CASSHTGAGANVLTF.

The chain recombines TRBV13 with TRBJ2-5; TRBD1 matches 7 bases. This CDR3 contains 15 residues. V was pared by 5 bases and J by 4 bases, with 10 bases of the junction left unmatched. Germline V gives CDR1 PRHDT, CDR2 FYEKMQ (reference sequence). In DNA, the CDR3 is TGTGCCAGCAGCCTCAGAAGGGGGCTGGGAGAGACCCAGTACTTC. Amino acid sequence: CASSLRRGLGETQYF.